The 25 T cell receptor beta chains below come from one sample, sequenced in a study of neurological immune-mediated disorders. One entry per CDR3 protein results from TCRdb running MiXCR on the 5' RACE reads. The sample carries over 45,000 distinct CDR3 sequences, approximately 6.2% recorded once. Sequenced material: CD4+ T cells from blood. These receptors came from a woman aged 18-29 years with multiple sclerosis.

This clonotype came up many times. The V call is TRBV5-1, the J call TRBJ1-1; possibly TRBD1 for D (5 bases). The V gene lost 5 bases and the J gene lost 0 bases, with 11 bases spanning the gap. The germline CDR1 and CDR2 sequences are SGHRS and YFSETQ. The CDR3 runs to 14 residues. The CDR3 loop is CASRPDRLNTEAFF. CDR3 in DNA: TGCGCCAGCAGACCCGACAGACTGAACACTGAAGCTTTCTTT.

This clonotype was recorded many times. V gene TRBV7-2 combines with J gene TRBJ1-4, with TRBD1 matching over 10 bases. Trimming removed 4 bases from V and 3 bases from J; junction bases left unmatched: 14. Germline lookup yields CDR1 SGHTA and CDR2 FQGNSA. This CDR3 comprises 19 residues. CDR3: CASSSDRGRTLSPNEKLFF. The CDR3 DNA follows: TGTGCCAGCAGCTCCGACAGGGGGCGAACCCTAAGCCCTAATGAAAAACTGTTTTTT.

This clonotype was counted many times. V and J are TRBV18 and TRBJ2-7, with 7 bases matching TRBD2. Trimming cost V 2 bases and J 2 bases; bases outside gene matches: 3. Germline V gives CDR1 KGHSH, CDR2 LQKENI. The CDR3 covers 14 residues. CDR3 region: CASSPGLGPYEQYV. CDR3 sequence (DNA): TGTGCCAGCTCACCAGGACTAGGACCCTACGAGCAGTACGTC.

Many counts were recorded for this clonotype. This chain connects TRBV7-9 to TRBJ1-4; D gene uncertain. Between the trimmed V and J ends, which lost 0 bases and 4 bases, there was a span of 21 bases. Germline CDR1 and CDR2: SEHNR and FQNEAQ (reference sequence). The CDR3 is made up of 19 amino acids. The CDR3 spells CASSLASMRWARVNEKLFF. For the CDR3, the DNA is TGTGCCAGCAGCTTAGCGTCGATGAGATGGGCAAGGGTTAATGAAAAACTGTTTTTT.

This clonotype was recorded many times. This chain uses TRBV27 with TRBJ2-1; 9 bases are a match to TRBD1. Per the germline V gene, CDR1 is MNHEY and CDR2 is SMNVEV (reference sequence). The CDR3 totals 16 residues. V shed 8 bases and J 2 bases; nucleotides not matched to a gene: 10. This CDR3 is CASGIPGQGTYNEQFF. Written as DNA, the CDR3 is TGTGCCAGCGGAATCCCCGGACAGGGGACCTACAATGAGCAGTTCTTC.

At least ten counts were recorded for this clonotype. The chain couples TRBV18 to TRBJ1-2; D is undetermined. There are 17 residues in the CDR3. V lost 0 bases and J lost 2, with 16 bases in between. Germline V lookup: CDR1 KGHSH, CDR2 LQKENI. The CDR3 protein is CASSPPAGTRGNYGYTF. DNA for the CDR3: TGTGCCAGCTCACCACCGGCTGGAACTCGAGGAAACTATGGCTACACCTTC.

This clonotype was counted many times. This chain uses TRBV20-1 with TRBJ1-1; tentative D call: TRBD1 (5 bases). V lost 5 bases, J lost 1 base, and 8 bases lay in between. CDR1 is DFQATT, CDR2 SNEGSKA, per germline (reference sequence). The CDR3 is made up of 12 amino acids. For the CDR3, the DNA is TGCAGTGCTCATACAGGGAACACTGAAGCTTTCTTT. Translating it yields CSAHTGNTEAFF.

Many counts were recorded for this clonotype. The CDR3 region is CASSSPSGSPGELFF. The DNA for the CDR3 is TGCGCCAGCAGCTCCCCCAGCGGGAGTCCCGGGGAGCTGTTTTTT. The chain joins TRBV5-1 to TRBJ2-2, with 8 nucleotides matching TRBD2. V lost 3 bases to trimming and J lost 6 bases; unmatched junction nucleotides: 7. This CDR3 is built from 15 residues. Germline assignment: CDR1 SGHRS and CDR2 YFSETQ.

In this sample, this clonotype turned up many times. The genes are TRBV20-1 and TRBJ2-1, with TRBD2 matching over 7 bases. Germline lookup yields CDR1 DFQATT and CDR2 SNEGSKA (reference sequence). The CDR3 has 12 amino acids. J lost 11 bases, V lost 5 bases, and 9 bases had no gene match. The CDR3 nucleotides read TGCAGTGCTTTAACCCAGGGACTACAGCAGTTCTTC. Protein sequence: CSALTQGLQQFF.

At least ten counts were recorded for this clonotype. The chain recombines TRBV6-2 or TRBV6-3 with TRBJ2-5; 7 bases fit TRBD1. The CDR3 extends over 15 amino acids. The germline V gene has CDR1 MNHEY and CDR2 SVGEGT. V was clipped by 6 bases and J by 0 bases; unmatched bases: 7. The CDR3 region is CASRHGTVYQETQYF. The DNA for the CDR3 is TGTGCCAGCAGACACGGGACAGTCTACCAAGAGACCCAGTACTTC.

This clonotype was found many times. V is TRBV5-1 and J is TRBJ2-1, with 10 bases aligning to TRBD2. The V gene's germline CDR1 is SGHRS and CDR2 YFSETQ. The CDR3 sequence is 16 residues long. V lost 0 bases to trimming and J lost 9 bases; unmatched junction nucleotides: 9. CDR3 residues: CASSLGGLASESEQFF. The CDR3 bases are TGCGCCAGCAGCTTGGGGGGACTAGCGTCCGAGAGTGAGCAGTTCTTC.

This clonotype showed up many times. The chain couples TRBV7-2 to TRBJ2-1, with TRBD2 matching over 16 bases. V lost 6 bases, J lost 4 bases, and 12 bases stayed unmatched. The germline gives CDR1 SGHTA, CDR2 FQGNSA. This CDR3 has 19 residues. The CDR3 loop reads CASRFTGTSGGASYNEQFF. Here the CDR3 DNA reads TGTGCCAGCAGATTTACCGGGACTAGCGGGGGGGCATCGTACAATGAGCAGTTCTTC.

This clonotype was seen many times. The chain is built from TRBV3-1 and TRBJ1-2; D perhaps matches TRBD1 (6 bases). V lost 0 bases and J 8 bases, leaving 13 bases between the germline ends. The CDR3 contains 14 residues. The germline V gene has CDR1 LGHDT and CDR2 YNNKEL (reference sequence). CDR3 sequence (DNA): TGTGCCAGCAGCCAAGACTCGACAGGAGGGGGCTACACCTTC. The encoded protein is CASSQDSTGGGYTF.

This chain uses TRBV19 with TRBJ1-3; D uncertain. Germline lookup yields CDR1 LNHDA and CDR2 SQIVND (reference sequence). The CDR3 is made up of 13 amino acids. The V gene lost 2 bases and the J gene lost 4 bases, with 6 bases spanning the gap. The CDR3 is CASSILRGNTIYF. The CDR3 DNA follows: TGTGCCAGTAGTATACTCAGGGGAAACACCATATATTTT.

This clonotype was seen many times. CDR3 sequence (DNA): TGCAGTGCTAGCTCCAACACCGGGGAGCTGTTTTTT. It encodes CSASSNTGELFF. The V call is TRBV20-1, the J call TRBJ2-2, with unresolved D. V dropped 3 bases and J dropped 2 bases, with 4 bases sitting between them. Germline V gives CDR1 DFQATT, CDR2 SNEGSKA (reference sequence). There are 12 residues in the CDR3.

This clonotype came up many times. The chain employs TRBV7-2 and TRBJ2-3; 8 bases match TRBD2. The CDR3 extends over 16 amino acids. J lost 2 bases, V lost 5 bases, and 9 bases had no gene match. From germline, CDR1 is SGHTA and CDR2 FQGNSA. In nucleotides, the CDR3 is TGTGCCAGCAGCAAGAACGGGGGGGCGAACACAGATACGCAGTATTTT. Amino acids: CASSKNGGANTDTQYF.

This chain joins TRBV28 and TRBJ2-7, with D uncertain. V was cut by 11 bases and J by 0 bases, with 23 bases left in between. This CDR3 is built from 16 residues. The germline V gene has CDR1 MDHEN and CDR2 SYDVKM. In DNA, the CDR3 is TGTGCCGGCCCCCGCACCGGGTCGCTTAGCTCCTACGAGCAGTACTTC. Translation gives CAGPRTGSLSSYEQYF.

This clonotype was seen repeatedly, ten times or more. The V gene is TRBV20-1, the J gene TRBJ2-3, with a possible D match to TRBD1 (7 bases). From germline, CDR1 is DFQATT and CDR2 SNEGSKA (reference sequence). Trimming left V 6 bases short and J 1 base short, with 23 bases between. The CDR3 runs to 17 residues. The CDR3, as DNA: TGCAGTGCCGCAGGGGGGCGGCACAGGGACGGCACAGATACGCAGTATTTT. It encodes CSAAGGRHRDGTDTQYF.

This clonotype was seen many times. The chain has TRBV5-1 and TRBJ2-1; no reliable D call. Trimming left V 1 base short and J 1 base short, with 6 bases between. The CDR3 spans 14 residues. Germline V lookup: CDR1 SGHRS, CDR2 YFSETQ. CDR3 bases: TGCGCCAGCAGCTTGCAGACGTCCTACAATGAGCAGTTCTTC. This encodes CASSLQTSYNEQFF.

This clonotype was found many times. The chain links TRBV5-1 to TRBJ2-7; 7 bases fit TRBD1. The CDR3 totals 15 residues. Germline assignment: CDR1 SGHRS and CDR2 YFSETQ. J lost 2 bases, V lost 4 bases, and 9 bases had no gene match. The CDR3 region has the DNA TGCGCCAGCAGCACCGGACAGGTTAGAGCCTACGAGCAGTACTTC. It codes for CASSTGQVRAYEQYF.

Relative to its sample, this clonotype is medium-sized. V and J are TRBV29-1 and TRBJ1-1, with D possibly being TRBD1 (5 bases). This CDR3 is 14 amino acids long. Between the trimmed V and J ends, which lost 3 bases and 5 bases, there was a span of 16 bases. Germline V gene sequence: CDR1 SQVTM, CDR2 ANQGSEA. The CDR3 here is CSVDASGWGTEAFF. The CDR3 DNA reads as TGCAGCGTTGATGCGTCGGGTTGGGGGACTGAAGCTTTCTTT.

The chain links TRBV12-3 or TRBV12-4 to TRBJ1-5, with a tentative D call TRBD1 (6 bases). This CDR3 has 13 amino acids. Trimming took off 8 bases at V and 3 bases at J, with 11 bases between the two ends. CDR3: CASLQGNNQPQHF. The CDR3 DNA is TGTGCCAGCCTACAGGGAAACAATCAGCCCCAGCATTTT.

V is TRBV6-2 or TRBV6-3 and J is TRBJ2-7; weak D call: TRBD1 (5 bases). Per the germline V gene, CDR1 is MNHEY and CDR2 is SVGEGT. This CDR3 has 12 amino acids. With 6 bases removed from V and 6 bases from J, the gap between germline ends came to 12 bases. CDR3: CASSRSGIEQYV. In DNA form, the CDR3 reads TGTGCCAGCAGCCGCTCAGGGATCGAGCAGTACGTC.

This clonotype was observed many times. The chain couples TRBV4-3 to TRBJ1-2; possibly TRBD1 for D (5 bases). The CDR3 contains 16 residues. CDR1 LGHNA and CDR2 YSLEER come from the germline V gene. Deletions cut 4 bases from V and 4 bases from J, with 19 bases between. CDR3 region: CASSPLTGPSIYGYTF. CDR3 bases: TGCGCCAGCAGCCCCTTAACAGGCCCTAGCATCTATGGCTACACCTTC.

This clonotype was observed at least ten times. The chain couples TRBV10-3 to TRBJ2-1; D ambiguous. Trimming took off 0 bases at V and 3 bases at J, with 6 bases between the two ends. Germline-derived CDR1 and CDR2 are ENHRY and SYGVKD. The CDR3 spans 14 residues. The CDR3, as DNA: TGTGCCATCAGTGAGTCTACTGTCTACAATGAGCAGTTCTTC. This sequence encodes CAISESTVYNEQFF.